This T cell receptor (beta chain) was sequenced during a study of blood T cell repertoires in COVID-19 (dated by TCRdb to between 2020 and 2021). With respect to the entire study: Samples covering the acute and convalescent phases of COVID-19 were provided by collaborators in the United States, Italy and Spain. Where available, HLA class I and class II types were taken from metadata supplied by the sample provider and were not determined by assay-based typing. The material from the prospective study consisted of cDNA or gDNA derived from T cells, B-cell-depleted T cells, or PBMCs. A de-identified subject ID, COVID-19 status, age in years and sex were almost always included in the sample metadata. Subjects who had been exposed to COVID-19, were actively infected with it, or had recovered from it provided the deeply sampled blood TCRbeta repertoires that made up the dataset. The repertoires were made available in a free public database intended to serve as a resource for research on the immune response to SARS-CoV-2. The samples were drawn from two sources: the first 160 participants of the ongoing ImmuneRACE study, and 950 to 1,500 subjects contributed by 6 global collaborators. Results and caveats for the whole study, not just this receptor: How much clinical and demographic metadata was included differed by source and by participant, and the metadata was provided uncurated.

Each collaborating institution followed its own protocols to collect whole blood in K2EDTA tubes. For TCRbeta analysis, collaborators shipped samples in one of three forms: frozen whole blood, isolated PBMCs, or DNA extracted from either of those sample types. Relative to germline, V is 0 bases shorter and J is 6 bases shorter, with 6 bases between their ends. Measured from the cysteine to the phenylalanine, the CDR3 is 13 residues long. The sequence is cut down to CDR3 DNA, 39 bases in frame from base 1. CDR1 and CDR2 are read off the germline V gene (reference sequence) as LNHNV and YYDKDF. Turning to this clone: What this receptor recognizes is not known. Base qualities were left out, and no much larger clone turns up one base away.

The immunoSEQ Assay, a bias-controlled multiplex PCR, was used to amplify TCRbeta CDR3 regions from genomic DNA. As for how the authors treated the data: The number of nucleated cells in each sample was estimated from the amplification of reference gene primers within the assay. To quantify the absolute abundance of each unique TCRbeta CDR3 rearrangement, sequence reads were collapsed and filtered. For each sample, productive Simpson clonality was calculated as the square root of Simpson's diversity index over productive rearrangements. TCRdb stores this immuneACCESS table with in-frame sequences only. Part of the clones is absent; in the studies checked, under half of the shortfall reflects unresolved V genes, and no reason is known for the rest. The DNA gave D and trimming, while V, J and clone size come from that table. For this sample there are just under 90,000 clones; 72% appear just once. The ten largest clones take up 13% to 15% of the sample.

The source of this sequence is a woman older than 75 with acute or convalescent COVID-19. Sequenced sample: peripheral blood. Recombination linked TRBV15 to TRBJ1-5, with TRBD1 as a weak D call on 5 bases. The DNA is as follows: TGTGCCACCAGCAGAGATCAGGGTCAGCCCCAGCATTTT. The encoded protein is CATSRDQGQPQHF.